Sequencing of this T cell receptor (beta chain) was carried out in a study of CD8 T cells in ankylosing spondylitis. Study-level findings and limits: A subset of motif variants has previously been described in the synovial fluid and blood of reactive arthritis. A TCR beta motif of roughly 8 highly homologous variants appeared characteristic of ankylosing spondylitis blood. Significant enrichment of disease-linked clones was reportedly seen in matched ankylosing spondylitis synovial fluid.

By quantitative 5'-RACE with molecular barcodes, the TCR beta libraries were made. TCRdb ran MiXCR on the 5' RACE reads and lists one entry per CDR3 protein. The data contain under 250,000 distinct CDR3 sequences, around 32% of them singletons. The CDR3 loop spans 15 amino acids. V was shortened by 2 bases and J by 2 bases, with 11 bases between the two germline ends. CDR1 SGHVS and CDR2 FQNEAQ come from the germline V gene. This clonotype occurred a few times. Its matching antigen is unknown. This chain links TRBV7-8 with TRBJ2-3, with D perhaps TRBD1 or TRBD2 (5 bases each). The source is a male donor with ankylosing spondylitis or in good health (not recorded which). Sequencing was carried out using blood, either unsorted or a sorted T cell fraction (not recorded which). This CDR3 is CASSLTRGDTDTQYF. The DNA for the CDR3 is TGTGCCAGCAGCTTAACCCGGGGCGACACAGATACGCAGTATTTT.